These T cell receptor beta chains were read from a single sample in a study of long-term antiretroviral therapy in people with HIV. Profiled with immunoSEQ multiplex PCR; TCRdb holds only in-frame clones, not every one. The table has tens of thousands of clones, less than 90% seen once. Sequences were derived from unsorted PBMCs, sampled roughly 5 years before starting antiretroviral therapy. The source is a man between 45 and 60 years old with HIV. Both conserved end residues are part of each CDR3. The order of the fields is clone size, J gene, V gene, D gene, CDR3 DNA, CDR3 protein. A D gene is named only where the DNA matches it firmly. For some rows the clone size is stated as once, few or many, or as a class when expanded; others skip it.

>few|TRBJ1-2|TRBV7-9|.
TGTGCCAGCAGCTTGGGAGATAACAGAGACTATGGCTACACCTTC
CASSLGDNRDYGYTF
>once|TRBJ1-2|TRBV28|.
TGTGCCAGCAGTTTAAGTCTCTATGGCTACACCTTC
CASSLSLYGYTF
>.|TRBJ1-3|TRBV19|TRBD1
TGTGCCAGTGCACAAATGGACAGGGCCCTCGTCTCTGGCGGAAACACCATATATTTT
CASAQMDRALVSGGNTIYF
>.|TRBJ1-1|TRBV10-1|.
TGCGCCAGCAGTGAGTATCGGGTTGGGCTGAACACTGAAGCTTTCTTT
CASSEYRVGLNTEAFF
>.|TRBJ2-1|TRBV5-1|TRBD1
TGCGCCAGCAGCTTGGGTGGGACAGTAAATGAGCAGTTCTTC
CASSLGGTVNEQFF
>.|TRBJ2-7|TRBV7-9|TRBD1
TGTGCCAGCAGCACAGGACAGGCCGACAGTGACTTC
CASSTGQADSDF
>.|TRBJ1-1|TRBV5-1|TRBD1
TGCGCCAGCCGGGACAGTTTGAACACTGAAGCTTTCTTT
CASRDSLNTEAFF
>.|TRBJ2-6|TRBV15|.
TGTGCCACCAGCAGAAGCGCAGGGAGTGGGGCCAACGTCCTGACTTTC
CATSRSAGSGANVLTF
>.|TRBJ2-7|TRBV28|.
TGTGCCAGCAGGGGAGAGACCTTAGAGGGCGAGCAGTACTTC
CASRGETLEGEQYF
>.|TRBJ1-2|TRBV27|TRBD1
TGTGCCAGCAGTTCATCCCGCCTCGGCAGGGGGGTCTATGGCTACACCTTC
CASSSSRLGRGVYGYTF
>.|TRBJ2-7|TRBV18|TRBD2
TGTGCCAGCTCACTGGGCGGGGGAAACTACGAGCAGTACTTC
CASSLGGGNYEQYF
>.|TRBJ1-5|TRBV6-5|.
TGTGCCAGCAGCTCCGACGGGTACAATCAGCCCCAGCATTTT
CASSSDGYNQPQHF
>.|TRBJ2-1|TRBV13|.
TGTGCCAGCAGCCCAGTCAGCGGGCGAAACAATGAGCAGTTCTTC
CASSPVSGRNNEQFF
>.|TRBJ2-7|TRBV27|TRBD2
TGTGCCAGCAGTTTATACGTCCCTAGCGGGAGTTACGAGCAGTACTTC
CASSLYVPSGSYEQYF
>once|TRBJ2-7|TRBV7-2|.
TGTGCCAGCAGATTTAGCCCCCGGTCCTACGAGCAGTACTTC
CASRFSPRSYEQYF
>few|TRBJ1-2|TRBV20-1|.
TGCAGTGCTACACAGGGCTATGGCTACACCTTC
CSATQGYGYTF
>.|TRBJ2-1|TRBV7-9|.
TGTGCCAGCAGAACTCGGGACAGAGGGAGCGGGGGCTCCTACAATGAGCAGTTCTTC
CASRTRDRGSGGSYNEQFF
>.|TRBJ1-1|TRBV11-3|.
TGTGCCAGCAGCTTAGGCGGGGGTAGCACTGAAGCTTTCTTT
CASSLGGGSTEAFF
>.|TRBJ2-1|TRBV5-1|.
TGCGCCAGCAGCATTGGACCACCCTACAATGAGCAGTTCTTC
CASSIGPPYNEQFF
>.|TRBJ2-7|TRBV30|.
TGTGCCTGGAGTAACGGGCCCCTTTGTCGCTTC
CAWSNGPLCRF
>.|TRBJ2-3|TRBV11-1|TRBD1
TGTGCCAGCAGCTTTGGGACAGGGGGGCCAGATACGCAGTATTTT
CASSFGTGGPDTQYF
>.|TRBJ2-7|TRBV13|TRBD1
TGTGCCAGCACCTTGGGGGTCTCGGACAGGGAAGACTACGAGCAGTACTTC
CASTLGVSDREDYEQYF
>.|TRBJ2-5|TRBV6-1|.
TGTGCCAGCAGTGAAGTCCACCTGACTCTCCTACAAGAGACCCAGTACTTC
CASSEVHLTLLQETQYF
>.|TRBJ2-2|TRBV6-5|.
TGTGCCAGCAGTTACGAGGGACCTGCGAACACCGGGGAGCTGTTTTTT
CASSYEGPANTGELFF
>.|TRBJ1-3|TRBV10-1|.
TGCGCCAGCAGTCAAGGACCGGGAAACACCATATATTTT
CASSQGPGNTIYF
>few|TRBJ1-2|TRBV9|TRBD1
TGTGCCAGCAGCCAGGCCGGGACAGGGGGTTTTGGCTACACCTTC
CASSQAGTGGFGYTF
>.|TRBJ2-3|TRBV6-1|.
TGTGCCAGCAGTGAATGGATAGATACGCAGTATTTT
CASSEWIDTQYF
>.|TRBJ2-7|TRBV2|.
TGTGCCAGCCAGGGGACCTACGAGCAGTACTTC
CASQGTYEQYF
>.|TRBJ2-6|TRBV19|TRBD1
TGTGCCAGTAAACGGCAGGGGGTCTCTGGGGCCAACGTCCTGACTTTC
CASKRQGVSGANVLTF
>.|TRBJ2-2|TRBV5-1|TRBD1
TGCGCCAGCAGCTTGGACAGGGGGAACACCGGGGAGCTGTTTTTT
CASSLDRGNTGELFF
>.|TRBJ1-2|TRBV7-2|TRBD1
TGTGCCAGCAGCTTACTGGGACAGGCAGGAGGCTACACCTTC
CASSLLGQAGGYTF
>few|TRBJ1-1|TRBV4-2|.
TGTGCCAGCAGCCAAGGACAGACGAACACTGAAGCTTTCTTT
CASSQGQTNTEAFF
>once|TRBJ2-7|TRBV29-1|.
TGCAGCGTTGTAGAGGGGCCGGGACAATACAGCTACGAGCAGTACTTC
CSVVEGPGQYSYEQYF
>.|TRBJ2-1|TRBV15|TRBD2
TGTGCCACCAGCAGAGATGTGCTAGCGGGAGGCGGTGAGCAGTTCTTC
CATSRDVLAGGGEQFF
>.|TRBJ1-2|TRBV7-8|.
TGTGCCAGCAGCCCCCAACCCCTCTTTTTGTCGGACTATGGCTACACCTTC
CASSPQPLFLSDYGYTF
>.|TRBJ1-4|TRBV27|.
TGTGCCAGCAGTTTCGGTTACCCGGGGGAAAAACTGTTTTTT
CASSFGYPGEKLFF
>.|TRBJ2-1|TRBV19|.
TGTGCCAGTAGTACAGGGGCCTCAACGTGGCAGTTCTTC
CASSTGASTWQFF
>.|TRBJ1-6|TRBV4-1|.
TGCGCCAGCAGCCAATTTCACCAGGGAATCTCCTATAATTCACCCCTCCACTTT
CASSQFHQGISYNSPLHF
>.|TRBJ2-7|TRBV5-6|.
TGTGCCAGCAGCTTGAGAGGGATTAGCGGAACGCCGTACTTC
CASSLRGISGTPYF
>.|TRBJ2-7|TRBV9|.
TGTGCCAGCAGCCCCTGGGGGACTCCTGACTCCTACGAGCAGTACTTC
CASSPWGTPDSYEQYF
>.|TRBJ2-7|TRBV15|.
TGTGCCACCAGCAGAGTTGGGGGGGGGCCCTACGAGCAGTACTTC
CATSRVGGGPYEQYF
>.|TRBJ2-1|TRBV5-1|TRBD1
TGCGCCAGCAGCCCACTAGGACAGGGGGCTGAGGATGAGCAGTTCTTC
CASSPLGQGAEDEQFF
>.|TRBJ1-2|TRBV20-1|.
TGCAGTGCTAGAAACAGAGGGGGCTACACCTTC
CSARNRGGYTF
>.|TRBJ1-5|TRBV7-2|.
TGTGCCAGCAGCCCACGGCGGCGGGGGCACTTAGGCAATCAGCCCCAGCATTTT
CASSPRRRGHLGNQPQHF
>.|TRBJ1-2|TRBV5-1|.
TGCGCCAGCAGCTTGAATCGGGGGGACTATGGCTACACCTTC
CASSLNRGDYGYTF
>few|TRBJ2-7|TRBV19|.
TGTGCCACCCGTAGAGGGGGCGAGCAGTACTTC
CATRRGGEQYF